One sample yielded the 28 T cell receptor beta chains listed below, sequenced in a study of shared clonotypes between healthy human individuals. Method: immunoSEQ multiplex PCR; TCRdb's copy keeps in-frame clones and lacks some. The repertoire has roughly 1 million clones, 75% to 85% of them found once; the top ten carry under 0.6%. Input material: memory CD4+ T cells from PBMCs. As to subset: CD45RA-negative fraction. All receptors derive from a man aged 18 to 35 in good health. Some clones in this sample may be carry-over from other donors' samples.

The chain carries TRBV7-2 and TRBJ1-2; possibly TRBD1 for D (6 bases). With 4 bases removed from V and 5 bases from J, the gap between germline ends came to 14 bases. CDR1 SGHTA and CDR2 FQGNSA come from the germline V gene. The CDR3 loop spans 14 amino acids. This CDR3 reads CASSSGPGAYGYTF. CDR3 coding DNA: TGTGCCAGCAGCTCCGGACCGGGGGCATATGGCTACACCTTC.

The table lists this clone with a few counts. The J gene is TRBJ2-7, the V gene TRBV4-1; maybe TRBD1 (6 bases). In germline, CDR1 is MGHRA, CDR2 YSYEKL. V was cut by 0 bases and J by 3 bases, with 9 bases left in between. The CDR3 has 14 amino acids. CDR3 in amino acids: CASSQDPQGYEQYF. CDR3 sequence (DNA): TGCGCCAGCAGCCAAGATCCACAGGGCTACGAGCAGTACTTC.

J is TRBJ2-1 and V is TRBV7-3; D is perhaps TRBD2 (6 bases). V lost 4 bases and J 5 bases, leaving 12 bases between the germline ends. This CDR3 comprises 14 residues. Germline-derived CDR1 and CDR2 are SGHTA and FQGTGA. The CDR3: CASSSRDSHNEQFF. The CDR3 DNA reads TGTGCCAGCAGCTCCCGGGACTCTCACAATGAGCAGTTCTTC.

The rearrangement joins TRBV28 to TRBJ1-2; TRBD1 matches at 7 bases. CDR1 is MDHEN, CDR2 SYDVKM, per germline. V was pared by 5 bases and J by 8 bases, with 14 bases of the junction left unmatched. CDR3 size: 15 residues. The DNA for the CDR3 is TGTGCCAGCAGTCCCCGGACAGGTCAAAGGGACGGCTACACCTTC. Translating gives CASSPRTGQRDGYTF.

This clone has a handful of counts. The chain carries TRBV6-1 and TRBJ1-2; D is unresolved. This CDR3 is built from 14 residues. V lost 2 bases and J lost 5, with 12 bases in between. Per germline, CDR1 MNHNS and CDR2 SASEGT. The CDR3 reads CASSERGDTYGYTF. The CDR3 coding sequence is TGTGCCAGCAGTGAAAGAGGAGACACTTATGGCTACACCTTC.

The sample holds a few counts of this clone. It may be a read error: a sequence one base away is much more abundant. CDR3 in DNA: TGTGCCAGCTCACCACAGGGGGCGAACACTGAAGCTTTCTTT. Translated: CASSPQGANTEAFF. This sequence joins TRBV18 and TRBJ1-1; 7 bases match TRBD1. This CDR3 is 14 amino acids long. The junction had 0 bases not matched to a gene; V was cut back by 1 base and J by 1 base. Germline CDR1 KGHSH, CDR2 LQKENI.

The chain links TRBV4-2 to TRBJ2-7; 7 bases are a match to TRBD2. Germline V gene sequence: CDR1 LGHNA, CDR2 YNFKEQ. J was trimmed by 2 bases and V by 4 bases; bases with no gene match: 8. CDR3 length: 15 residues. CDR3 sequence reads: CASSPPGTTTYEQYF. CDR3 DNA: TGTGCCAGCAGCCCCCCCGGGACTACAACCTACGAGCAGTACTTC.

The chain carries TRBV6-1 and TRBJ2-2; D unresolved. There are 16 residues in the CDR3. The germline gives CDR1 MNHNS, CDR2 SASEGT. V lost 4 bases to trimming and J lost 6 bases, with 18 bases between them. In DNA, the CDR3 is TGTGCCAGCAGTGGAAAGGGCCCGTCGGCGGCCGGGGAGCTGTTTTTT. Translation gives CASSGKGPSAAGELFF.

This chain uses TRBV27 with TRBJ2-7, with D maybe TRBD1 (6 bases). The CDR3 is 13 amino acids. CDR1 and CDR2 (germline): MNHEY, SMNVEV (reference sequence). The V and J ends lost 5 bases and 2 bases respectively, with 10 bases between them. The CDR3 nucleotides are TGTGCCAGCAGTAGACAGGCCCCCTACGAGCAGTACTTC. It translates to CASSRQAPYEQYF.

The chain combines TRBV6-1 with TRBJ2-1; 8 bases are a match to TRBD2. Trimming removed 6 bases from V and 9 bases from J; junction bases left unmatched: 7. The CDR3 extends over 13 amino acids. Germline CDR1 and CDR2: MNHNS and SASEGT. The CDR3 DNA reads TGTGCCAGCAGAATCACTAGCGGCGGTGAGCAGTTCTTC. It codes for CASRITSGGEQFF.

This chain links TRBV28 with TRBJ2-1; D may be TRBD2 (5 bases). Trimming left V 5 bases short and J 1 base short, with 18 bases between. Per germline, CDR1 MDHEN and CDR2 SYDVKM. The CDR3 has 17 residues. This chain's CDR3 is CASSPSRARRSYNEQFF. The CDR3, as DNA: TGTGCCAGCAGTCCCTCCCGAGCTAGGAGGTCCTACAATGAGCAGTTCTTC.

Concerning this clone itself: The germline gene is not matched at one end of the junction; a read error may be the cause. The chain uses TRBV19 and TRBJ1-1; 10 positions match TRBD1. Germline values: CDR1 LNHDA, CDR2 SQIVND (reference sequence). The CDR3 is made up of 15 amino acids. The CDR3 DNA reads TGTGCCAGTAGTGTAGAGGGACAGGGGACCACTGAAGCTTTCTTT. Translation: CASSVEGQGTTEAFF.

To note about this clone: Other DNA sequences of this sample code for an identical CDR3. The rearrangement uses TRBV5-1 and TRBJ2-2; 13 nucleotides match TRBD2. V trimming: 4 bases; J trimming: 3 bases; junction bases outside the gene matches: 0. Germline CDR1 reads SGHRS; CDR2 reads YFSETQ. The CDR3 length is 15 residues. The CDR3 spells CASSGLAGDTGELFF. Here the CDR3 DNA reads TGCGCCAGCAGCGGACTAGCGGGAGACACCGGGGAGCTGTTTTTT.

The chain carries TRBV11-3 and TRBJ2-7; 8 bases agree with TRBD2. The length of the CDR3 is 16 residues. Germline V gene lookup returns CDR1 SGHNT and CDR2 YENEEA. With 2 bases clipped from V and 5 bases from J, the junction kept 11 bases outside the gene matches. This chain's CDR3 is CASSLMASGPFDEQYF. CDR3 bases: TGTGCCAGCAGCTTAATGGCTAGCGGGCCTTTTGACGAGCAGTACTTC.

As for this clone: Given a much more abundant clone one base away, this may be a read error. Other nucleotide sequences from this sample produce the same CDR3. The CDR3 sequence: CASSLQGYEQYF. The DNA for the CDR3 is TGTGCCAGCAGCTTGCAGGGTTACGAGCAGTACTTC. This sequence joins TRBV11-2 and TRBJ2-7; TRBD1 might be the D (5 bases). CDR1 is SGHAT, CDR2 FQNNGV, per germline. The CDR3 is made up of 12 amino acids. V was trimmed by 3 bases and J by 4 bases, leaving 7 bases between them.

This chain connects TRBV7-8 to TRBJ2-5, with D perhaps matching TRBD1 (6 bases). The CDR3 consists of 16 residues. Germline values: CDR1 SGHVS, CDR2 FQNEAQ. Trimming cost V 6 bases and J 2 bases, with 19 bases left between them. CDR3 sequence: CASRGRKGVRQETQYF. The CDR3 DNA follows: TGTGCCAGCAGGGGTAGGAAGGGGGTACGGCAAGAGACCCAGTACTTC.

This clone has a handful of counts. The rearrangement links TRBV7-8 to TRBJ2-1, with 9 nucleotides matching TRBD2. After removal of 2 bases from V and 3 bases from J, the junction contained 8 bases not matched to a gene. Germline V CDR1 and CDR2: SGHVS, FQNEAQ. The CDR3 covers 17 residues. CDR3 nucleotides: TGTGCCAGCAGCTTACCCAGAAGACTAGCGGTCTACAATGAGCAGTTCTTC. This gives the protein CASSLPRRLAVYNEQFF.

The CDR3: CATSIRGAGFRAETQYF. The CDR3 DNA reads as TGTGCCACCAGCATAAGGGGGGCAGGATTTCGGGCGGAGACCCAGTACTTC. The rearrangement links TRBV15 to TRBJ2-5, with D perhaps TRBD1 or TRBD2 (6 bases each). The CDR3 runs to 17 residues. CDR1 and CDR2 (germline): LNHNV, YYDKDF (reference sequence). Trimming pared 4 bases from V and 5 bases from J, leaving 23 bases between.

This clone was counted once. DNA for the CDR3: TGTGCCATCAGTCAACAGGGAGCTGAAGCTTTCTTT. Amino acid sequence: CAISQQGAEAFF. The chain carries TRBV10-3 and TRBJ1-1; a weak D match, TRBD1 (6 bases). With 5 bases removed from V and 6 bases from J, the gap between germline ends came to 10 bases. Germline CDR1 is ENHRY and CDR2 is SYGVKD. This CDR3 has 12 amino acids.

This clone has just a few counts. The V and J genes are TRBV9 and TRBJ2-1; D may match TRBD1 or TRBD2 (6 bases each). Germline V gives CDR1 SGDLS, CDR2 YYNGEE. Trimming pared 4 bases from V and 7 bases from J, leaving 24 bases between. The CDR3 covers 17 residues. The CDR3 here is CASSPISQGSRGNEQFF. The CDR3 bases are TGTGCCAGCAGCCCCATCAGTCAGGGGTCTCGGGGGAATGAGCAGTTCTTC. Based on the CDR3 plus reference TRBV9 and TRBJ2-1, the full variable domain is DSGVTQTPKHLITATGQRVTLRCSPRSGDLSVYWYQQSLDQGLQFLIQYYNGEERAKGNILERFSAQQFPDLHSELNLSSLELGDSALYFCASSPISQGSRGNEQFFGPGTRLTVL.

CDR3 bases: TGTGCCAGCTCAGCGAGTAACTCCTACAATGAGCAGTTCTTC. Its protein is CASSASNSYNEQFF. The chain joins TRBV18 to TRBJ2-1; D ambiguous. The CDR3 is 14 amino acids. The germline V and J ends were trimmed by 5 bases and 0 bases, with 8 bases remaining between them. Germline V gene sequence: CDR1 KGHSH, CDR2 LQKENI.

In its sample, this clone was seen many times. The chain combines TRBV7-9 with TRBJ2-1, with 15 positions matching TRBD2. This CDR3 region has 18 residues. J lost 4 bases, V lost 5 bases, and 9 bases had no gene match. From germline, CDR1 is SEHNR and CDR2 FQNEAQ (reference sequence). CDR3 sequence: CASSPRTSGRVNYNEQFF. Written as DNA, the CDR3 is TGTGCCAGCAGCCCGAGGACTAGCGGGAGGGTGAATTACAATGAGCAGTTCTTC.

V gene TRBV5-1 combines with J gene TRBJ2-7; D ambiguous. Germline V gives CDR1 SGHRS, CDR2 YFSETQ. Trimming pared 0 bases from V and 1 base from J, leaving 11 bases between. The CDR3 extends over 15 amino acids. CDR3 DNA: TGCGCCAGCAGCTTGGGAGCAGGCCCGTCCTACGAGCAGTACTTC. It yields the protein CASSLGAGPSYEQYF.

This sequence joins TRBV19 and TRBJ2-1, with D tentatively TRBD1 (5 bases). Germline CDR1 is LNHDA and CDR2 is SQIVND (reference sequence). This CDR3 spans 13 amino acids. V lost 4 bases to trimming and J lost 6 bases, with 10 bases between them. The CDR3 here is CASSTRQLNEQFF. The CDR3 DNA sequence: TGTGCCAGTAGTACTCGACAGCTCAATGAGCAGTTCTTC.

The chain is built from TRBV9 and TRBJ2-1; perhaps TRBD2 as D (6 bases). The CDR3 extends over 15 amino acids. Trimming shortened V by 3 bases and J by 5 bases, and 15 bases separated the two germline ends. Germline lookup yields CDR1 SGDLS and CDR2 YYNGEE. This CDR3 reads CASSGGDSTHNEQFF. CDR3 coding DNA: TGTGCCAGCAGCGGCGGGGACTCGACCCACAATGAGCAGTTCTTC.

The chain uses TRBV7-8 and TRBJ2-2; D remains unclear. V was trimmed by 1 base and J by 1 base, leaving 7 bases between them. CDR3 length: 15 residues. Germline V gene data show CDR1 as SGHVS and CDR2 as FQNEAQ. The CDR3 spells CASSLEARNTGELFF. CDR3 nucleotides: TGTGCCAGCAGCTTAGAGGCGCGGAACACCGGGGAGCTGTTTTTT.

V and J are TRBV5-5 and TRBJ2-7, with 9 bases aligning to TRBD2. V trimming: 0 bases; J trimming: 1 base; junction bases outside the gene matches: 5. In germline, CDR1 is SGHKS, CDR2 YYEKEE (reference sequence). The CDR3 runs 16 residues. The CDR3 loop is CASSLAGLATSYEQYF. DNA of the CDR3: TGTGCCAGCAGCTTGGCTGGACTAGCGACATCCTACGAGCAGTACTTC. Full variable domain (remainder filled in from reference TRBV5-5 and TRBJ2-7): DAGVTQSPTHLIKTRGQQVTLRCSPISGHKSVSWYQQVLGQGPQFIFQYYEKEERGRGNFPDRFSARQFPNYSSELNVNALLLGDSALYLCASSLAGLATSYEQYFGPGTRLTVT.

This clone was found once. This chain connects TRBV5-6 to TRBJ2-2; TRBD1 aligns across 8 bases. V shed 0 bases, J shed 0 bases, and the junction held 1 base outside the gene matches. This CDR3 contains 16 residues. CDR1 is SGHDT, CDR2 YYEEEE, per germline. The DNA for the CDR3 is TGTGCCAGCAGCTTGGCGGGACAGGCGAACACCGGGGAGCTGTTTTTT. This translates into CASSLAGQANTGELFF.